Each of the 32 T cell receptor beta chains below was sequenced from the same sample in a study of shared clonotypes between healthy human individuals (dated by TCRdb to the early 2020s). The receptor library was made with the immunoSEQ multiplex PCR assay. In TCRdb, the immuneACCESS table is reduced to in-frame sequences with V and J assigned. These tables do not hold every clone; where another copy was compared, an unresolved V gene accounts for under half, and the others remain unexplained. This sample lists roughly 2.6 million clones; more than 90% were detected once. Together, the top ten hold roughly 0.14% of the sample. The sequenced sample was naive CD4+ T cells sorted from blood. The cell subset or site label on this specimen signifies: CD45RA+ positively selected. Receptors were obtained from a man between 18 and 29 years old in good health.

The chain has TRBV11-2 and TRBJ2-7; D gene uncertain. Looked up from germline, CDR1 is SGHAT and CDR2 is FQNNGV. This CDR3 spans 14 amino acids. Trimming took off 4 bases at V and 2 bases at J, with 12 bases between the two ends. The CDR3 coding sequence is TGTGCCAGCAGCTCCCTGCGTTCCCCCTACGAGCAGTACTTC. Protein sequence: CASSSLRSPYEQYF. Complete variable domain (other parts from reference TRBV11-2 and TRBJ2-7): EAGVAQSPRYKIIEKRQSVAFWCNPISGHATLYWYQQILGQGPKLLIQFQNNGVVDDSQLPKDRFSAERLKGVDSTLKIQPAKLEDSAVYLCASSSLRSPYEQYFGPGTRLTVT.

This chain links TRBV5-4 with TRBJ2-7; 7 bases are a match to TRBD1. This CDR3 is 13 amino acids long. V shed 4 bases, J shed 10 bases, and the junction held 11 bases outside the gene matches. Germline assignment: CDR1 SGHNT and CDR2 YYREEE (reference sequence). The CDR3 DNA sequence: TGTGCCAGCAGCCGGCCGGGACAGCCGGAACAGTACTTC. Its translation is CASSRPGQPEQYF.

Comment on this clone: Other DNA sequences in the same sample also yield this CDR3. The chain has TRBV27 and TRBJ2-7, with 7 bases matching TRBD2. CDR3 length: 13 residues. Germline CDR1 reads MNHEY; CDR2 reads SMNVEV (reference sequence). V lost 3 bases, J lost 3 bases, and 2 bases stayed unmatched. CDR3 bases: TGTGCCAGCAGTTTCAGGGAGGGCTACGAGCAGTACTTC. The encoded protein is CASSFREGYEQYF.

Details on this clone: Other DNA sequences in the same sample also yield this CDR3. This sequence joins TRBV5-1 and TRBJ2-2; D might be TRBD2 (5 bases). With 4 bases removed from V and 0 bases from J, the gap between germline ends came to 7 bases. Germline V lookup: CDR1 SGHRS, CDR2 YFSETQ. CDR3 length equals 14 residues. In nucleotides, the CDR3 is TGCGCCAGCAGCCTCGGGGCGAACACCGGGGAGCTGTTTTTT. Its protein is CASSLGANTGELFF.

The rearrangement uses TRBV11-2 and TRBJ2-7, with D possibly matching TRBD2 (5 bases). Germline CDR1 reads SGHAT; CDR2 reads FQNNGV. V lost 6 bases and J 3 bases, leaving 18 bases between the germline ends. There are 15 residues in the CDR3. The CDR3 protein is CASRRLSGALYEQYF. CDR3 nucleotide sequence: TGTGCCAGCAGACGTCTGAGCGGCGCTCTCTACGAGCAGTACTTC.

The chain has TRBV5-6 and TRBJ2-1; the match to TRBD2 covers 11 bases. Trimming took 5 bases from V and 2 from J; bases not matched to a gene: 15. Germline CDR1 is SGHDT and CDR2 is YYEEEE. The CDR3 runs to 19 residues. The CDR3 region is CASSSRRGSGGETYNEQFF. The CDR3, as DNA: TGTGCCAGCAGTTCCCGTCGAGGTAGCGGGGGGGAGACCTACAATGAGCAGTTCTTC.

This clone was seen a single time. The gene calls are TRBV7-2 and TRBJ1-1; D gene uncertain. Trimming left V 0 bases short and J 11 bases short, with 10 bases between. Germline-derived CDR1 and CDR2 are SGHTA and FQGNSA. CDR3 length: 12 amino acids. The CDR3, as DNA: TGTGCCAGCAGCTTAGCGCCGGGGTGGGCTTTCTTT. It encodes CASSLAPGWAFF. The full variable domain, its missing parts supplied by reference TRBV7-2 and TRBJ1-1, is GAGVSQSPSNKVTEKGKDVELRCDPISGHTALYWYRQSLGQGLEFLIYFQGNSAPDKSGLPSDRFSAERTGGSVSTLTIQRTQQEDSAVYLCASSLAPGWAFFGQGTRLTVV.

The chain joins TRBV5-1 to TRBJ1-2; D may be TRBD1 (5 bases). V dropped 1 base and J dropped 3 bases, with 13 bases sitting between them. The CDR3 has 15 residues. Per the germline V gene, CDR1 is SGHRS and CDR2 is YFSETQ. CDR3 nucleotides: TGCGCCAGCAGCTTGCAGGGCAGTGGAGACTATGGCTACACCTTC. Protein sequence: CASSLQGSGDYGYTF.

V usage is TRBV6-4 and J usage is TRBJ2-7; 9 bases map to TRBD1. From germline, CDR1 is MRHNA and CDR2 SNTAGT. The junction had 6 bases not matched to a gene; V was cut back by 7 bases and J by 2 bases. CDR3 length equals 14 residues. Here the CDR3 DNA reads TGTGCCAGCAACAAGGGACAGGGAACCTACGAGCAGTACTTC. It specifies CASNKGQGTYEQYF.

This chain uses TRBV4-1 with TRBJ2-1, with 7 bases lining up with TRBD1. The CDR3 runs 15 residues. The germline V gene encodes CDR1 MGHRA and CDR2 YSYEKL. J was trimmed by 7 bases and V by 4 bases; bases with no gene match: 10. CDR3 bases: TGCGCCAGCAGCCTCCGACAGGGTTTAGGGAATGAGCAGTTCTTC. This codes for CASSLRQGLGNEQFF.

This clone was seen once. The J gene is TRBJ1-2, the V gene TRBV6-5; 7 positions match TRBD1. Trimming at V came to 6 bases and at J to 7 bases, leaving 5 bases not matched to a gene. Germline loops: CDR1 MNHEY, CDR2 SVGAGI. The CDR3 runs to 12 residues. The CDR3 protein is CASRQTGIGYTF. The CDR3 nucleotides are TGTGCCAGCAGGCAGACAGGGATTGGCTACACCTTC.

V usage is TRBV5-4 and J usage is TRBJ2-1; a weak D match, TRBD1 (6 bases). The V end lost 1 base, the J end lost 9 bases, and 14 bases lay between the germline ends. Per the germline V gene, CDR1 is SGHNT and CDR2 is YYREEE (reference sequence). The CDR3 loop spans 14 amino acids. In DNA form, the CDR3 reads TGTGCCAGCAGCTTGAGCTTGACAGGTGGTGAGCAGTTCTTC. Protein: CASSLSLTGGEQFF.

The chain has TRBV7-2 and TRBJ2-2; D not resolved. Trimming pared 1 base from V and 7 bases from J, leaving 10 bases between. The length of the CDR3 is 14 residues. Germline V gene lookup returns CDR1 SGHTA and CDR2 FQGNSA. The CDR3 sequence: CASSLVGPGGELFF. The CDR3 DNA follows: TGTGCCAGCAGCTTAGTAGGTCCGGGCGGGGAGCTGTTTTTT.

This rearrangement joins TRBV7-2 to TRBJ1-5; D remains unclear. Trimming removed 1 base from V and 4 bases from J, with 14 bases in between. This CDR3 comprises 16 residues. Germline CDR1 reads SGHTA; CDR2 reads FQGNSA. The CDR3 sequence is CASSLGTGNLNQPQHF. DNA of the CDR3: TGTGCCAGCAGCTTAGGTACCGGAAACCTTAATCAGCCCCAGCATTTT.

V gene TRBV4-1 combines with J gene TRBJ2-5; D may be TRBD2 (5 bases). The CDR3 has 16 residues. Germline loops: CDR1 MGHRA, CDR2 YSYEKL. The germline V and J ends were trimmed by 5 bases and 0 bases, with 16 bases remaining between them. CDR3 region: CASSTTSSTYQETQYF. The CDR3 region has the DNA TGCGCCAGCAGCACTACTAGTTCCACGTACCAAGAGACCCAGTACTTC.

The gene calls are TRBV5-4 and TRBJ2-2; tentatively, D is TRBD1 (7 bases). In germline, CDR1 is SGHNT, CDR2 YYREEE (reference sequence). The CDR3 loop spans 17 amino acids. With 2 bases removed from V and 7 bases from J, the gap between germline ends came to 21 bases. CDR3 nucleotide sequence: TGTGCCAGCAGCTTATTGGACAGGCAACTTAGCGGCGGGGAGCTGTTTTTT. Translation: CASSLLDRQLSGGELFF. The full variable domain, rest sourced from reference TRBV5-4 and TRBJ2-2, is ETGVTQSPTHLIKTRGQQVTLRCSSQSGHNTVSWYQQALGQGPQFIFQYYREEENGRGNFPPRFSGLQFPNYSSELNVNALELDDSALYLCASSLLDRQLSGGELFFGEGSRLTVL.

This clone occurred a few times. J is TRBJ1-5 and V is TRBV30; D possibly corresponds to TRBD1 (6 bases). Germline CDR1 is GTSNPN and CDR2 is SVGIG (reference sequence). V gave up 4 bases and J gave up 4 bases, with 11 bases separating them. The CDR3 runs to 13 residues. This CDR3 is CAWTGAANQPQHF. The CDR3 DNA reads TGTGCCTGGACAGGGGCGGCGAATCAGCCCCAGCATTTT.

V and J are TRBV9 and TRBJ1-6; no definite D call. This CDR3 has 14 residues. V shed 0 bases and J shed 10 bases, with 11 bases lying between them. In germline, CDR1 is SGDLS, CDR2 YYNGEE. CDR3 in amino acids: CASSVDLGQSPLHF. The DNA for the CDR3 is TGTGCCAGCAGCGTAGACTTGGGTCAATCACCCCTCCACTTT.

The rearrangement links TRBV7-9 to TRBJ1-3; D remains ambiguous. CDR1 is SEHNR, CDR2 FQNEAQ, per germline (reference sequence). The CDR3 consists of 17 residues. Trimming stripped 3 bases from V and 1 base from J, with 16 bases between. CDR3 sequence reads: CASSFLVLAGSGNTIYF. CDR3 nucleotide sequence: TGTGCCAGCAGCTTTCTCGTTCTTGCGGGTTCTGGAAACACCATATATTTT.

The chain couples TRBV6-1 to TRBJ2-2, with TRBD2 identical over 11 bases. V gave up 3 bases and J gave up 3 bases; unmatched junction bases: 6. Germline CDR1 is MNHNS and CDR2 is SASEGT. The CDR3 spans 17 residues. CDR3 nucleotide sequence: TGTGCCAGCAGTGAGGGGAGGACTAGCGGGCACACCGGGGAGCTGTTTTTT. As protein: CASSEGRTSGHTGELFF.

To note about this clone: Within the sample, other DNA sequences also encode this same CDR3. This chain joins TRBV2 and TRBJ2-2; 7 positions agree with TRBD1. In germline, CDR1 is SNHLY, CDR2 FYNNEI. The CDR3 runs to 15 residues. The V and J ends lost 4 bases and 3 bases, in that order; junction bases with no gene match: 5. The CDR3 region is CASSGQGRDTGELFF. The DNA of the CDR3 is TGTGCCAGCAGTGGACAGGGTCGGGACACCGGGGAGCTGTTTTTT.

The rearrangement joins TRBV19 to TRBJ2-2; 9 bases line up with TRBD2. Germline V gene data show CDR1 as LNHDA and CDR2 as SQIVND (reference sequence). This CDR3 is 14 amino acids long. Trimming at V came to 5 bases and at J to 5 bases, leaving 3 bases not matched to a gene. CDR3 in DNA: TGTGCCAGTAGTCCAGCGGGAGGAACCGGGGAGCTGTTTTTT. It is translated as CASSPAGGTGELFF. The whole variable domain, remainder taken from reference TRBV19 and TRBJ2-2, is DGGITQSPKYLFRKEGQNVTLSCEQNLNHDAMYWYRQDPGQGLRLIYYSQIVNDFQKGDIAEGYSVSREKKESFPLTVTSAQKNPTAFYLCASSPAGGTGELFFGEGSRLTVL.

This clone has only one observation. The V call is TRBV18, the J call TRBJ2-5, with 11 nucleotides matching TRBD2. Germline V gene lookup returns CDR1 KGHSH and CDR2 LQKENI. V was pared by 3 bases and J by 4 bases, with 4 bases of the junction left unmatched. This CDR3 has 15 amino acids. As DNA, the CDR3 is TGTGCCAGCTCACCTGGAGGACTAGCGGGAGAGACCCAGTACTTC. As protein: CASSPGGLAGETQYF.

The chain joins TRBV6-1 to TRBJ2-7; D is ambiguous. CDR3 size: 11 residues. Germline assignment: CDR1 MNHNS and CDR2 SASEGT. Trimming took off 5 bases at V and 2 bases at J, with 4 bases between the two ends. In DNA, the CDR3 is TGTGCCAGCAGTTGGGCCTACGAGCAGTACTTC. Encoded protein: CASSWAYEQYF.

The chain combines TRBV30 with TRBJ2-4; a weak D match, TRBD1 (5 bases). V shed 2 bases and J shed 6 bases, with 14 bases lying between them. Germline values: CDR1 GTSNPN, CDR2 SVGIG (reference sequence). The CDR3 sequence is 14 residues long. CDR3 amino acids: CAWSTKTVGNIQYF. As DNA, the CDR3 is TGTGCCTGGAGTACAAAGACAGTGGGAAACATTCAGTACTTC. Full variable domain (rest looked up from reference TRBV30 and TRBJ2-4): SQTIHQWPATLVQPVGSPLSLECTVEGTSNPNLYWYRQAAGRGLQLLFYSVGIGQISSEVPQNLSASRPQDRQFILSSKKLLLSDSGFYLCAWSTKTVGNIQYFGAGTRLSVL.

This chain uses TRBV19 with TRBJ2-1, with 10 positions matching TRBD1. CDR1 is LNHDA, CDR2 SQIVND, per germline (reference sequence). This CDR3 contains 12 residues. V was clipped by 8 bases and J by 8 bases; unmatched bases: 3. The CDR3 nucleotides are TGTGCCAGTTCGACAGGGGGCTATGAGCAGTTCTTC. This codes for CASSTGGYEQFF.

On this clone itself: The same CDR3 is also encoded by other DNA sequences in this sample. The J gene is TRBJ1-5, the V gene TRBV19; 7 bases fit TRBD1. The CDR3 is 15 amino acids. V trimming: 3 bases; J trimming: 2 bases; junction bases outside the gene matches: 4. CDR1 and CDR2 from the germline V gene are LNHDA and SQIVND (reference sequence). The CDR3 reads CASSILGQGNQPQHF. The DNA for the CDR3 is TGTGCCAGTAGTATTTTAGGACAGGGCAATCAGCCCCAGCATTTT.

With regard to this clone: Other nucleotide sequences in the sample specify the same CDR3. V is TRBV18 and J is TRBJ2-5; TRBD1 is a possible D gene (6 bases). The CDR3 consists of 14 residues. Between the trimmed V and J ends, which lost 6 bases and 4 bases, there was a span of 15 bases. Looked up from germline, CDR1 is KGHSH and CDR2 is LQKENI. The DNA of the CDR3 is TGTGCCAGCTCGCTACAGGGTTCCGGAGAGACCCAGTACTTC. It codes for CASSLQGSGETQYF.

CDR3 region: CASSNKGGVAFF. CDR3 bases: TGTGCCAGCAGCAACAAGGGTGGTGTGGCTTTCTTT. This chain uses TRBV27 with TRBJ1-1, with D unclear. Trimming removed 6 bases at V and 11 bases at J, with 16 bases between. Looked up from germline, CDR1 is MNHEY and CDR2 is SMNVEV (reference sequence). The CDR3 loop spans 12 amino acids.

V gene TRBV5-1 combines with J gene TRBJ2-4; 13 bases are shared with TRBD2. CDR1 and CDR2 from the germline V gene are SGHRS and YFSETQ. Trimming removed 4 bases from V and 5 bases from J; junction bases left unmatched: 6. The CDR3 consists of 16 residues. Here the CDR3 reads CASSATSGGPQNIQYF. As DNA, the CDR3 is TGCGCCAGCAGCGCGACTAGCGGGGGGCCCCAAAACATTCAGTACTTC.

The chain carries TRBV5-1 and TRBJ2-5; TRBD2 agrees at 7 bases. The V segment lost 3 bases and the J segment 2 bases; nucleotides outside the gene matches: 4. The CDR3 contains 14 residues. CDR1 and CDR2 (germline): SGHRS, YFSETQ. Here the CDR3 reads CASSYGGSQETQYF. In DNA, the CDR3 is TGCGCCAGCAGCTACGGGGGGAGTCAAGAGACCCAGTACTTC.

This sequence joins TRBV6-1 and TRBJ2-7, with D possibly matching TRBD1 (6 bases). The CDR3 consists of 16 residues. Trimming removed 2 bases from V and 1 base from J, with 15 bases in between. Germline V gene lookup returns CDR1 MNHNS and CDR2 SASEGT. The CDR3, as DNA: TGTGCCAGCAGTGAAATTTCAGGGGTGGAATCCTACGAGCAGTACTTC. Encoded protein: CASSEISGVESYEQYF.